Detailed here is one TCR beta chain. The antigen remains unidentified. Only in-frame clones appear in the TCRdb table, and some are missing; sequencing was by immunoSEQ multiplex PCR. The sample holds roughly 150,000 clones; 92% are singletons and the top ten take 2.3%. The data derive from a study of T cell responses to AZD1222 COVID-19 vaccine. About the study: Recipients boosted at about 4 weeks or about 12 weeks are pooled.

The ends were cut back, 1 base at V and 6 bases at J, with 7 bases in the middle. CDR1 SGHVS and CDR2 FQNEAQ come from the germline V gene. The CDR3 runs 14 residues. Study-wide results and limits: A reported finding is that nearly half of spike-specific TCRs target unmutated variant regions. Spike-specific TCR breadth and depth grew following two AZD1222 doses. Clonal diversity may have been underestimated, and the donors were mostly white British, with more females than males.

Sequencing used peripheral blood, obtained on day 0 of AZD1222 vaccination. V is TRBV7-8 and J is TRBJ1-6; D call uncertain. The sequence derives from an adult in good health. This chain's CDR3 is CASSLGLSNSPLHF. Here the CDR3 DNA reads TGTGCCAGCAGCTTAGGGCTCAGTAATTCACCCCTCCACTTT.